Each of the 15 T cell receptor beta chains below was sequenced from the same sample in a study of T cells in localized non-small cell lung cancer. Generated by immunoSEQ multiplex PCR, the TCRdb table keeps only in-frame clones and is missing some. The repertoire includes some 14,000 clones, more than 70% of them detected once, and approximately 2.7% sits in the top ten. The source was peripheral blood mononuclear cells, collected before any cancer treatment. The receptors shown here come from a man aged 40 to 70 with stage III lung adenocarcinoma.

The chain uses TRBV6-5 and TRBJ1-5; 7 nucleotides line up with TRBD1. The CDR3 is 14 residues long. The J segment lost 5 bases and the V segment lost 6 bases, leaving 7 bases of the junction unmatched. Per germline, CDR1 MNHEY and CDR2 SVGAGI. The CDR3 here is CASSPERGHQPQHF. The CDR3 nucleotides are TGTGCCAGCAGCCCCGAAAGGGGGCATCAGCCCCAGCATTTT.

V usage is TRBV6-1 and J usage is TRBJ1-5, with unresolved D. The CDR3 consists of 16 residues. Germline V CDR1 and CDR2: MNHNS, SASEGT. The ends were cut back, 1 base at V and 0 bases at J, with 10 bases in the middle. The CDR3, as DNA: TGTGCCAGCAGTGAAGATTACGGATATAGCAATCAGCCCCAGCATTTT. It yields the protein CASSEDYGYSNQPQHF.

CDR3 sequence: CASSDGQRTDTQYF. CDR3 in DNA: TGTGCCAGCAGTGATGGACAGCGCACAGATACGCAGTATTTT. This chain connects TRBV5-6 to TRBJ2-3; possibly TRBD1 for D (6 bases). Trimming took 5 bases from V and 1 from J, leaving 11 bases between them. CDR1 is SGHDT and CDR2 is YYEEEE in the germline V gene. This CDR3 contains 14 residues.

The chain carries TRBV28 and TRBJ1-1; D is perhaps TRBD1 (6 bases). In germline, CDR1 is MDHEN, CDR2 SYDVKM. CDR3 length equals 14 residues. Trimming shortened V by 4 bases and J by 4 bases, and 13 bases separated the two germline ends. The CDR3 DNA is TGTGCCAGCAGTTCCATTGTCAGGGGCACTGAAGCTTTCTTT. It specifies CASSSIVRGTEAFF.

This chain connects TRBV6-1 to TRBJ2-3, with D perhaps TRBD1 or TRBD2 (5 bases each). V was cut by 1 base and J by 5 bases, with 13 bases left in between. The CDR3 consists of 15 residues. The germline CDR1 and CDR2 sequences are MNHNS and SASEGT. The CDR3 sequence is CASSEVYGTVDTQYF. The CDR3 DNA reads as TGTGCCAGCAGTGAAGTTTATGGGACGGTAGATACGCAGTATTTT.

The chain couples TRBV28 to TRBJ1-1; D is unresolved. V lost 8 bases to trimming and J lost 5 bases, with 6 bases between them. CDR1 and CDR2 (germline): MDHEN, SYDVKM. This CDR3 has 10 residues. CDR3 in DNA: TGTGCCAGCGTGGGGACTGAAGCTTTCTTT. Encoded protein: CASVGTEAFF.

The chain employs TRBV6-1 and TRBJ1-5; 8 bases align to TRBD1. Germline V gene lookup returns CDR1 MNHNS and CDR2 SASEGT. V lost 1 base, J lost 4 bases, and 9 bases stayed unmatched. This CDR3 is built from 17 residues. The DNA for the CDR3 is TGTGCCAGCAGTGAAGTGAGACAGGGGTTGAGGAATCAGCCCCAGCATTTT. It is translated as CASSEVRQGLRNQPQHF.

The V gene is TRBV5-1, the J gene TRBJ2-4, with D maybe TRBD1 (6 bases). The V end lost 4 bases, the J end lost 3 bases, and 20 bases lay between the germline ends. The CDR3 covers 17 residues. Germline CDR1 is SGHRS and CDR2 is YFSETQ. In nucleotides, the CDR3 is TGCGCCAGCAGCAACCCGACAGGAGGACCTCTCAAAAACATTCAGTACTTC. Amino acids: CASSNPTGGPLKNIQYF.

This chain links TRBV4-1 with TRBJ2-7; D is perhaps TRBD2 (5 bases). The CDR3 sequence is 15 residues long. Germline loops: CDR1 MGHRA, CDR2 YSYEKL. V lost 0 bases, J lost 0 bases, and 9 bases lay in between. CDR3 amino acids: CASSQENRGSYEQYF. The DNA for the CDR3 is TGCGCCAGCAGCCAAGAAAATCGGGGCTCCTACGAGCAGTACTTC.

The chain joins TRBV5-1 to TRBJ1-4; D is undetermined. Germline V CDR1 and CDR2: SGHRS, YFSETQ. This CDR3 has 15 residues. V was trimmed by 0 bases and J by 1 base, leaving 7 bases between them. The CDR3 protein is CASSLVLGTNEKLFF. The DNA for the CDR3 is TGCGCCAGCAGCTTGGTCTTGGGAACTAATGAAAAACTGTTTTTT.

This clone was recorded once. The CDR3 loop reads CASSEFVGQGAGQPQHF. The CDR3, as DNA: TGTGCCAGCAGTGAATTCGTGGGACAGGGGGCGGGTCAGCCCCAGCATTTT. The chain links TRBV2 to TRBJ1-5; the match to TRBD1 covers 12 bases. The junction had 8 bases not matched to a gene; V was cut back by 2 bases and J by 6 bases. The CDR3 loop spans 17 amino acids. Per the germline V gene, CDR1 is SNHLY and CDR2 is FYNNEI.

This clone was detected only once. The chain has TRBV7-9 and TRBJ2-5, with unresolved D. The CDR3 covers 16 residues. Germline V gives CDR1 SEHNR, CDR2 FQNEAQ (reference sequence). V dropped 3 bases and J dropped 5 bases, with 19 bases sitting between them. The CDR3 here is CASSFLHELLGETQYF. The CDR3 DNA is TGTGCCAGCAGCTTTCTCCACGAGCTCCTCGGGGAGACCCAGTACTTC.

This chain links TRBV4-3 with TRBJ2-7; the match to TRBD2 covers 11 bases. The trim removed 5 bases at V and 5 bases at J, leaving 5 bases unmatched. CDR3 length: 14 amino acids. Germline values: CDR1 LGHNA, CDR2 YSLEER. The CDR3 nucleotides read TGCGCCAGCAGCTCACTAGCGGGAGAGGACGAGCAGTACTTC. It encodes CASSSLAGEDEQYF.

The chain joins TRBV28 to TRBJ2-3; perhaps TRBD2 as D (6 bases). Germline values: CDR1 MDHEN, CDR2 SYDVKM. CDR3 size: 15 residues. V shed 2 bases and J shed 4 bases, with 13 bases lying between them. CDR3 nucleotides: TGTGCCAGCAGTTTACCCCTGGCGGGGCCAGATACGCAGTATTTT. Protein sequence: CASSLPLAGPDTQYF.

The CDR3: CASSLGTATNEKLFF. The CDR3 DNA sequence: TGTGCCAGCAGCTTAGGGACAGCAACTAATGAAAAACTGTTTTTT. V and J are TRBV7-2 and TRBJ1-4; perhaps TRBD1 as D (6 bases). This CDR3 has 15 amino acids. The V end was cut by 1 base, the J end by 0 bases, with 6 bases between. From germline, CDR1 is SGHTA and CDR2 FQGNSA.